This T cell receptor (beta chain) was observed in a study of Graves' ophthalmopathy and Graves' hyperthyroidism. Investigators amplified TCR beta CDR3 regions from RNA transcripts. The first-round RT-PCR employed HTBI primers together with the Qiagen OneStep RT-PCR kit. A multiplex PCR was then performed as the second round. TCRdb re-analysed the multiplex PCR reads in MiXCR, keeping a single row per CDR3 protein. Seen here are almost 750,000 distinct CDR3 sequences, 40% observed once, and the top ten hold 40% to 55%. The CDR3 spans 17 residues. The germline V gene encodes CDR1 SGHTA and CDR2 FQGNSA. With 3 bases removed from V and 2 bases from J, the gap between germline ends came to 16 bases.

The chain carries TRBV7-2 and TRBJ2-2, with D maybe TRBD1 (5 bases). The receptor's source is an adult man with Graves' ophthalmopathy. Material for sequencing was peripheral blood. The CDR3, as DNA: TGTGCCAGCAGCTTGGCCGGTCAGGGTGACAACACCGGGGAGCTGTTTTTT. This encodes CASSLAGQGDNTGELFF. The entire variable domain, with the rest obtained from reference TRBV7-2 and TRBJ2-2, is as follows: GAGVSQSPSNKVTEKGKDVELRCDPISGHTALYWYRQSLGQGLEFLIYFQGNSAPDKSGLPSDRFSAERTGGSVSTLTIQRTQQEDSAVYLCASSLAGQGDNTGELFFGEGSRLTVL.